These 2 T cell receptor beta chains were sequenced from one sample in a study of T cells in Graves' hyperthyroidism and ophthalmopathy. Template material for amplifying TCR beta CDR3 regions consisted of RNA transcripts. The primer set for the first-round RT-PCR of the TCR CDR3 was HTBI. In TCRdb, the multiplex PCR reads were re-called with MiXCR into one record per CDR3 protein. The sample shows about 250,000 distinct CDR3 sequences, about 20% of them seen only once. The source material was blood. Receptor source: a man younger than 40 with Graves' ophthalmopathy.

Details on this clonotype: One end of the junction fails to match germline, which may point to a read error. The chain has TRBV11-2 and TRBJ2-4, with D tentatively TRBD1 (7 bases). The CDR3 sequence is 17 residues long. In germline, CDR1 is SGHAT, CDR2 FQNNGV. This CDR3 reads CASSRVRRGTAINIQYF. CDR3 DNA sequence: TGTGCCAGCAGCCGAGTCCGACGGGGGACAGCCATAAACATTCAGTACTTC.

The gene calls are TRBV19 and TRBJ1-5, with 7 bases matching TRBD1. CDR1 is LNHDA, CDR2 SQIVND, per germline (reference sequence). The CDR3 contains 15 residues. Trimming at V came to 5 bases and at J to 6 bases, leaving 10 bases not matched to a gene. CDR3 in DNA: TGTGCCAGTAGTCCCCGCCAGGGGGTCGTTCAGCCCCAGCATTTT. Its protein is CASSPRQGVVQPQHF.